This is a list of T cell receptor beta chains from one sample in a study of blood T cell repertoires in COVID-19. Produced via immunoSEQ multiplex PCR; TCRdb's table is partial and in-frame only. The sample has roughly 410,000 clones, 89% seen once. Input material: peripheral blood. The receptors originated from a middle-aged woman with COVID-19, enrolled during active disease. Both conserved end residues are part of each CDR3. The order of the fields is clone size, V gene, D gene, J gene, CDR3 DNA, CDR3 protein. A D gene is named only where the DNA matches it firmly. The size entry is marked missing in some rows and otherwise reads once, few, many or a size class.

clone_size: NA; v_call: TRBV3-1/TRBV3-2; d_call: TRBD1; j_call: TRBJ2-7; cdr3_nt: TGTGCCAGCAGCCAAGAAAGGGTGGCCGGGACAGGGGCCTCCTACGAGCAGTACTTC; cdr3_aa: CASSQERVAGTGASYEQYF
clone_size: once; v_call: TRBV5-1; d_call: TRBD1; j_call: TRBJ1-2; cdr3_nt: TGCGCCAGCAGCTTGGCCGGGAGGGACAGGGGATTGAGTGACTATGGCTACACCTTC; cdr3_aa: CASSLAGRDRGLSDYGYTF
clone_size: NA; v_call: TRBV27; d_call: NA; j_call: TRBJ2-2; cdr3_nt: TGTGCCAGCAGTTCGCGGCAGACTTACACCGGGGAGCTGTTTTTT; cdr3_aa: CASSSRQTYTGELFF
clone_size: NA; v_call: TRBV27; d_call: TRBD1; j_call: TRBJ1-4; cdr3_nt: TGTGCCAGCAGTTTATCCTGGGACAGGTCTGAAAAACTGTTTTTT; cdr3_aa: CASSLSWDRSEKLFF
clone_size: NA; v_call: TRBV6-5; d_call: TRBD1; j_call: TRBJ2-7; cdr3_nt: TGTGCCAGCAGAAGACGACAGGGATTCTACGAGCAGTACTTC; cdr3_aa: CASRRRQGFYEQYF
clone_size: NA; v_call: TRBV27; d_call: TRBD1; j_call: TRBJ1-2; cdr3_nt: TGTGCCAGCAGTTCCCCGGGACAGAACTATGGCTACACCTTC; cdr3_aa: CASSSPGQNYGYTF
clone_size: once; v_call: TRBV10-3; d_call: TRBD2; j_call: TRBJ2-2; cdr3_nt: TGTGCCATCAGGACTAGCGGGGTATCCGGGACCGGGGAGCTGTTTTTT; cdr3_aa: CAIRTSGVSGTGELFF
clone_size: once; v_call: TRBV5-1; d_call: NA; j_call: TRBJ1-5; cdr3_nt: TGCGCCAGCAGCTTGGAAGGCCCGGGGAGCAATCAGCCCCAGCATTTT; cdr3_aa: CASSLEGPGSNQPQHF
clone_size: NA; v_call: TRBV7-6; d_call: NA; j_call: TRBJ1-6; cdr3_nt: TGTGCCAGCAGCTTAGAAGTACAGGGTTCCTCCTATAATTCACCCCTCCACTTT; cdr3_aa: CASSLEVQGSSYNSPLHF
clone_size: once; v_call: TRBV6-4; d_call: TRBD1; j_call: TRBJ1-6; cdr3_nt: TGTGCCAGCAATTACAGGGGTTCACCCCTCCACTTT; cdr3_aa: CASNYRGSPLHF
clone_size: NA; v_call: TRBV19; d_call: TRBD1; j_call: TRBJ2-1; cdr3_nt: TGTGCCAGTAGTATAGGGACAGGGGGCTACAATGAGCAGTTCTTC; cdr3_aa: CASSIGTGGYNEQFF
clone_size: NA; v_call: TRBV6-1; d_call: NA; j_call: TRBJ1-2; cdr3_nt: TGTGCCAGCAGTGAAGTTACAGGTGGTAGAGACTATGGCTACACCTTC; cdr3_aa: CASSEVTGGRDYGYTF
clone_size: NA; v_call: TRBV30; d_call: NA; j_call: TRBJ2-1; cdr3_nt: TGTGCCTGGGACAGTCCTTTATACAATGAGCAGTTCTTC; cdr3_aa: CAWDSPLYNEQFF
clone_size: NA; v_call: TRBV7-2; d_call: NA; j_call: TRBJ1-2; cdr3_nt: TGTGCCAGCAGCCACCGGACAAGTCGATTCGTTAACTATGGCTACACCTTC; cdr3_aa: CASSHRTSRFVNYGYTF
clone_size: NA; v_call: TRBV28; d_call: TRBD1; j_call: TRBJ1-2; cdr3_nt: TGTGCCAGCAGTTTTGGACAGGGGTGGGGCTATGGCTACACCTTC; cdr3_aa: CASSFGQGWGYGYTF
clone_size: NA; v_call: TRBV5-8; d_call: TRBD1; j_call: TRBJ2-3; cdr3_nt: TGTGCCAGCAGCTTGGGGACAGGGGCAGATACGCAGTATTTT; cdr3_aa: CASSLGTGADTQYF
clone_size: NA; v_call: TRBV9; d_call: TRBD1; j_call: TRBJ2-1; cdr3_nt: TGTGCCAGCAGCGGGACAGGGGCGTACAATGAGCAGTTCTTC; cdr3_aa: CASSGTGAYNEQFF
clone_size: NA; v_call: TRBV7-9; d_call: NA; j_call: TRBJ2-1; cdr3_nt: TGTGCCAGCAGCCCTCAGGGACACCAACGCCATGAGCAGTTCTTC; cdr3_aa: CASSPQGHQRHEQFF
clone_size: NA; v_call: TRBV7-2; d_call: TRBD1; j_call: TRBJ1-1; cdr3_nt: TGTGCCAGCAGCTTAGTGGGACAGGGGGGTACTGAAGCTTTCTTT; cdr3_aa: CASSLVGQGGTEAFF
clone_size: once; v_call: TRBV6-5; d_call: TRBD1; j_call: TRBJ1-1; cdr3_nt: TGTGCCAGCAGTTACCGGGGACAGGGGACGAACACTGAAGCTTTCTTT; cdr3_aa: CASSYRGQGTNTEAFF
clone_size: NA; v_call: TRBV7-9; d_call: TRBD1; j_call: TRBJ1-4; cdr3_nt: TGTGCCAGCAGCAAAAACGACAGGGGGTACCTCAATGAAAAACTGTTTTTT; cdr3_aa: CASSKNDRGYLNEKLFF
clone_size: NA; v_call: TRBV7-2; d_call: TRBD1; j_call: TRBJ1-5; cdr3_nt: TGTGCCAGCAGCTTACGGGCAGGGGGACAGCAGCCCCAGCATTTT; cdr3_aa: CASSLRAGGQQPQHF
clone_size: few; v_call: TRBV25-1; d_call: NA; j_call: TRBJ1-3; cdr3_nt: TGTGCCAGCAGTGGTGTTAGCTTCTCTGGAAACACCATATATTTT; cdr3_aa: CASSGVSFSGNTIYF
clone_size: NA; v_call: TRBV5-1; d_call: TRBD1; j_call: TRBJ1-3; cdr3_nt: TGCGCCAGCAGCTGGACAATGACAGGGGACGCAAACACCATATATTTT; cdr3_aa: CASSWTMTGDANTIYF
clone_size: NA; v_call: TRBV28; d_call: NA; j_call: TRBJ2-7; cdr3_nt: TGTGCCAGCAAGGTCTTTACGGGGGCGGGAGACTCCGAGCAGTACTTC; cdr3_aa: CASKVFTGAGDSEQYF
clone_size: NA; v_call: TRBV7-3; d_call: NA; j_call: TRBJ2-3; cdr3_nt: TGTGCCAGCAGCTTAGGAGCGGCAGATACGCAGTATTTT; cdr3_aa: CASSLGAADTQYF